The 27 T cell receptor beta chains presented below share a single source sample, sequenced in a study of blood T cells in healthy people across ages (dated by TCRdb to the mid-2010s). The method was 5' RACE. Sequencing instrument: Illumina HiSeq 2500. A second roughly 6 to 12 cycle PCR used a sample-barcoded 5' primer and a J-beta primer mix. TCRdb trimmed public reads at Q25 via fastp, called clones via MiXCR and kept in-frame beta chains. Merged by CDR3 protein, the rows form single entries marked with the most common genes and DNA. The sample table contains about 840,000 distinct CDR3 sequences; only one count was recorded for 25% to 30% of them. The ten largest clones take up roughly 10% of the sample. These data were likewise used in another study, on T cells of mothers and their children.

Source material: blood. Every receptor here comes from a woman in her thirties or forties in good health.

Many counts were recorded for this clonotype. The chain joins TRBV6-2 or TRBV6-3 to TRBJ1-1; D is possibly TRBD1 (5 bases). Trimming shortened V by 5 bases and J by 7 bases, and 14 bases separated the two germline ends. The CDR3 covers 13 residues. Germline assignment: CDR1 MNHEY and CDR2 SVGEGT. CDR3 residues: CASSKTERSEAFF. CDR3 nucleotide sequence: TGTGCCAGCAGTAAGACAGAGCGCAGTGAAGCTTTCTTT.

On this clonotype: A clone one base away is much larger, so this may be a read error. This sequence joins TRBV6-5 and TRBJ2-6; D unclear. The CDR3 contains 16 residues. The germline gives CDR1 MNHEY, CDR2 SVGAGI. CDR3 protein: CASSYSSSPGANVLTF. The CDR3 DNA reads as TGTGCCAGCAGCTACTCATCAAGCCCTGGGGCCAACGTCCTGACTTTC.

CDR3 amino acids: CASSPSTWTYGYTF. DNA for the CDR3: TGTGCCAGCAGCCCTTCAACGTGGACCTATGGCTACACCTTC. This rearrangement joins TRBV7-9 to TRBJ1-2; D not resolved. Germline V lookup: CDR1 SEHNR, CDR2 FQNEAQ (reference sequence). V was pared by 5 bases and J by 4 bases, with 14 bases between. The CDR3 covers 14 residues.

To note about this clonotype: Being one base from a much bigger clone, this may be a read error. V gene TRBV7-2 combines with J gene TRBJ2-7, with D possibly matching TRBD2 (6 bases). Per germline, CDR1 SGHTA and CDR2 FQGNSA. Trimming took 5 bases from V and 7 from J, leaving 21 bases between them. The CDR3 runs to 15 residues. Written as DNA, the CDR3 is TGTGCCAGCAGCACCGCCTTGGGACTTTACAATGAGCAGTACTTC. Encoded protein: CASSTALGLYNEQYF.

The chain couples TRBV5-4 to TRBJ2-1, with a tentative D call TRBD2 (6 bases). V lost 0 bases, J lost 9 bases, and 16 bases lay in between. The germline CDR1 and CDR2 sequences are SGHNT and YYREEE (reference sequence). This CDR3 has 15 residues. CDR3 nucleotide sequence: TGTGCCAGCAGCTTGGGGGGTCGCTGGGAGGTTGAGCAGTTCTTC. This sequence encodes CASSLGGRWEVEQFF.

The sample holds many counts of this clonotype. The genes are TRBV4-2 and TRBJ2-7; D unresolved. Germline assignment: CDR1 LGHNA and CDR2 YNFKEQ. The CDR3 has 13 amino acids. Trimming took 0 bases from V and 3 from J, leaving 6 bases between them. The CDR3 nucleotides are TGTGCCAGCAGCCAAGATTGGGGCTACGAGCAGTACTTC. This codes for CASSQDWGYEQYF.

In this sample, this clonotype turned up a few times. The chain recombines TRBV7-6 with TRBJ2-1; 12 bases match TRBD2. V shed 5 bases and J 4 bases; nucleotides not matched to a gene: 9. CDR3 size: 17 residues. CDR1 is SGHVS, CDR2 FNYEAQ, per germline. CDR3 DNA sequence: TGTGCCAGCAGCAAAGGGCTAGCGGGGGGGCGGTACAATGAGCAGTTCTTC. Its protein product is CASSKGLAGGRYNEQFF.

On this clonotype: A much larger clone differs from this one at a single base, so this may be a read error. The CDR3 DNA follows: TGTGCCAGCAGCGTAGTTTCAGGTACGCAGTATTTT. This codes for CASSVVSGTQYF. The V and J genes are TRBV9 and TRBJ2-3; D is unresolved. The ends were cut back, 0 bases at V and 8 bases at J, with 7 bases in the middle. There are 12 residues in the CDR3. In germline, CDR1 is SGDLS, CDR2 YYNGEE.

The CDR3 protein is CASSPPASQGGKNTEAFF. The DNA of the CDR3 is TGTGCCAGCAGCCCCCCCGCTTCACAGGGGGGGAAGAACACTGAAGCTTTCTTT. The gene calls are TRBV5-4 and TRBJ1-1; 8 nucleotides align to TRBD1. The CDR3 length is 18 residues. J lost 1 base, V lost 4 bases, and 15 bases had no gene match. From germline, CDR1 is SGHNT and CDR2 YYREEE (reference sequence).

This clonotype was picked up many times. V is TRBV7-3 and J is TRBJ2-7; maybe TRBD2 (5 bases). Trimming stripped 2 bases from V and 4 bases from J, with 15 bases between. The germline gives CDR1 SGHTA, CDR2 FQGTGA. There are 15 residues in the CDR3. This CDR3 reads CASSLRPERAYEQYF. For the CDR3, the DNA is TGTGCCAGCAGCTTACGTCCAGAGAGGGCTTACGAGCAGTACTTC.

This clonotype was detected only a few times. The chain combines TRBV6-1 with TRBJ2-7, with 9 bases that match TRBD1. Per the germline V gene, CDR1 is MNHNS and CDR2 is SASEGT. The V gene end was trimmed by 4 bases and the J gene end by 3 bases; junction bases not matched to a gene: 16. This CDR3 contains 18 residues. DNA for the CDR3: TGTGCCAGCAGTGCTCCGGGACAGGGTCGTTCGTGGGTCTACGAGCAGTACTTC. It is translated as CASSAPGQGRSWVYEQYF.

The chain combines TRBV20-1 with TRBJ2-7; no clear D gene. Per the germline V gene, CDR1 is DFQATT and CDR2 is SNEGSKA (reference sequence). V dropped 3 bases and J dropped 4 bases, with 19 bases sitting between them. The length of the CDR3 is 15 residues. Written as DNA, the CDR3 is TGCAGTGCTAGGCCCCCAAGAGGTCGCTTTTACGAGCAGTACTTC. Translated, it gives CSARPPRGRFYEQYF.

A word on this clonotype: Being one base from a much bigger clone, this may be a read error. This chain joins TRBV7-2 and TRBJ2-5, with 9 positions matching TRBD1. Germline lookup yields CDR1 SGHTA and CDR2 FQGNSA. V lost 7 bases to trimming and J lost 7 bases; unmatched junction nucleotides: 7. The CDR3 covers 13 residues. CDR3 region: CASNKDRGGTQYF. In DNA, the CDR3 is TGTGCCAGCAACAAGGACAGGGGAGGGACCCAGTACTTC.

This clonotype was found a few times. V and J are TRBV12-3 or TRBV12-4 and TRBJ1-1, with D possibly matching TRBD1 (6 bases). V lost 6 bases and J lost 10, with 12 bases in between. CDR3 size: 11 residues. The CDR3 coding sequence is TGTGCCAGCAGCGCAGGGGACGGAGCTTTCTTT. It yields the protein CASSAGDGAFF.

The gene calls are TRBV7-3 and TRBJ1-1; D is unclear. The CDR3 spans 13 residues. The ends were cut back, 5 bases at V and 0 bases at J, with 7 bases in the middle. Germline V lookup: CDR1 SGHTA, CDR2 FQGTGA. The CDR3 protein is CASSAWMNTEAFF. CDR3 nucleotides: TGTGCCAGCAGCGCCTGGATGAACACTGAAGCTTTCTTT. The whole variable domain, remainder taken from reference TRBV7-3 and TRBJ1-1, is GAGVSQTPSNKVTEKGKYVELRCDPISGHTALYWYRQSLGQGPEFLIYFQGTGAADDSGLPNDRFFAVRPEGSVSTLKIQRTERGDSAVYLCASSAWMNTEAFFGQGTRLTVV.

As to this clonotype: A junction end diverges from the germline sequence, so it may reflect a read error. The chain combines TRBV11-2 with TRBJ2-5, with D hard to call. CDR3 length: 15 residues. The germline V gene has CDR1 SGHAT and CDR2 FQNNGV. CDR3 residues: CASSLGYRVQGTQYF. As DNA, the CDR3 is TGTGCCAGCAGCTTAGGATACAGAGTCCAAGGGACCCAGTACTTC.

V and J are TRBV4-1 and TRBJ2-1; TRBD1 is a possible D gene (6 bases). The J call is in doubt because the DNA end fits TRBJ2-7 better. The length of the CDR3 is 17 residues. Germline V gene sequence: CDR1 MGHRA, CDR2 YSYEKL. In nucleotides, the CDR3 is TGCGCCAGCAGCCCAGCCCTCCAGGGGACCCTTGGGAATGAGCAGTACTTC. Protein: CASSPALQGTLGNEQYF.

CDR3 residues: CASSWGLAENEQYF. Written as DNA, the CDR3 is TGCGCCAGCAGCTGGGGACTAGCGGAGAATGAGCAGTACTTC. This rearrangement joins TRBV5-1 to TRBJ2-5; the match to TRBD2 covers 11 bases. Germline-derived CDR1 and CDR2 are SGHRS and YFSETQ. The ends lost 3 bases at V and 11 bases at J; junction bases unmatched: 9. The length of the CDR3 is 14 residues. The whole variable domain, filled in from reference TRBV5-1 and TRBJ2-5, reads KAGVTQTPRYLIKTRGQQVTLSCSPISGHRSVSWYQQTPGQGLQFLFEYFSETQRNKGNFPGRFSGRQFSNSRSEMNVSTLELGDSALYLCASSWGLAENEQYFGPGTRLLVL.

The chain joins TRBV7-2 to TRBJ2-2, with D possibly TRBD2 on 5 matching bases. Deletions cut 2 bases from V and 4 bases from J, with 11 bases between. Germline V gene data show CDR1 as SGHTA and CDR2 as FQGNSA. The CDR3 runs 15 residues. CDR3 in DNA: TGTGCCAGCAGCTTACTTCCCGGGGTCACCGGGGAGCTGTTTTTT. Its translation: CASSLLPGVTGELFF.

This clonotype has a count of ten or more. V and J are TRBV4-3 and TRBJ2-1, with D unresolved. Germline V gene sequence: CDR1 LGHNA, CDR2 YSLEER. The CDR3 is 15 amino acids. V lost 4 bases and J lost 7, with 17 bases in between. DNA for the CDR3: TGCGCCAGCAGCCCGATGCGGACCCTAGTAAATGAGCAGTTCTTC. Translating it yields CASSPMRTLVNEQFF.

There are many counts of this clonotype. The chain recombines TRBV9 with TRBJ2-7; TRBD1 agrees at 7 bases. Per the germline V gene, CDR1 is SGDLS and CDR2 is YYNGEE. This CDR3 is built from 15 residues. After removal of 0 bases from V and 5 bases from J, the junction contained 8 bases not matched to a gene. The CDR3 reads CASSVGQGIRDEQYF. The DNA for the CDR3 is TGTGCCAGCAGCGTAGGACAGGGTATTAGAGACGAGCAGTACTTC.

This clonotype was detected only a few times. The chain carries TRBV5-1 and TRBJ1-6; TRBD1 matches at 8 bases. CDR3 length equals 15 residues. The germline V gene encodes CDR1 SGHRS and CDR2 YFSETQ. V gave up 3 bases and J gave up 7 bases; unmatched junction bases: 6. CDR3 bases: TGCGCCAGCAGCTCTGGGACAGGCTCAAATTCACCCCTCCACTTT. It yields the protein CASSSGTGSNSPLHF. Using reference TRBV5-1 and TRBJ1-6 for the parts outside the CDR3, the full variable domain is KAGVTQTPRYLIKTRGQQVTLSCSPISGHRSVSWYQQTPGQGLQFLFEYFSETQRNKGNFPGRFSGRQFSNSRSEMNVSTLELGDSALYLCASSSGTGSNSPLHFGNGTRLTVT.

This clonotype was recorded at least ten times. The gene calls are TRBV7-3 and TRBJ2-1, with TRBD1 matching 10 bases. Germline CDR1 SGHTA, CDR2 FQGTGA. The V gene end was trimmed by 1 base and the J gene end by 0 bases; junction bases not matched to a gene: 0. This CDR3 has 16 amino acids. The CDR3 here is CASSLRDRGSYNEQFF. The CDR3 region has the DNA TGTGCCAGCAGCTTAAGGGACAGGGGCTCCTACAATGAGCAGTTCTTC.

This clonotype was observed a handful of times. V gene TRBV18 combines with J gene TRBJ2-4; D is unresolved. Trimming cost V 8 bases and J 8 bases, with 10 bases left between them. Germline CDR1 and CDR2: KGHSH and LQKENI. The CDR3 has 11 amino acids. The CDR3 nucleotides are TGTGCCAGCACAACTGGGGACATTCAGTACTTC. Translated, it gives CASTTGDIQYF.

This clonotype was detected a few times. The rearrangement joins TRBV7-9 to TRBJ1-1; D is unresolved. The V and J ends lost 6 bases and 3 bases respectively, with 8 bases between them. Germline-derived CDR1 and CDR2 are SEHNR and FQNEAQ (reference sequence). CDR3 size: 12 residues. CDR3 sequence (DNA): TGTGCCAGCAGGGGAACGGACACTGAAGCTTTCTTT. Protein product: CASRGTDTEAFF.

This clonotype appeared a few times. The chain carries TRBV3-1 and TRBJ2-3; 9 bases fit TRBD1. The CDR3 runs 15 residues. V trimming: 1 base; J trimming: 2 bases; junction bases outside the gene matches: 1. Germline V gene lookup returns CDR1 LGHDT and CDR2 YNNKEL (reference sequence). CDR3 DNA: TGTGCCAGCAGCCAAGCACAGGGGGCCACAGATACGCAGTATTTT. It is translated as CASSQAQGATDTQYF.

This clonotype has only a few counts. The genes are TRBV4-2 and TRBJ1-6; TRBD1 aligns across 9 bases. From germline, CDR1 is LGHNA and CDR2 YNFKEQ. The CDR3 totals 16 residues. V shed 1 base and J 9 bases; nucleotides not matched to a gene: 7. The CDR3 region is CASSQGGGTGISPLHF. For the CDR3, the DNA is TGTGCCAGCAGCCAAGGAGGGGGGACAGGGATTTCACCCCTCCACTTT.